One and the same sample provided the 28 T cell receptor beta chains below, sequenced in a study of blood T cell repertoires in COVID-19. Data came from immunoSEQ multiplex PCR; TCRdb stores just in-frame clones and leaves some out. Of some 180,000 clones in the sample, over 70% were seen once. Input material: peripheral blood. All receptors come from a woman in her thirties or forties with COVID-19, enrolled during active disease.

The CDR3 spells CASSDGRVTGELFF. CDR3 nucleotides: TGTGCCAGCAGTGATGGCAGGGTGACCGGGGAGCTGTTTTTT. The chain employs TRBV6-1 and TRBJ2-2; possibly TRBD1 for D (5 bases). From germline, CDR1 is MNHNS and CDR2 SASEGT. The V and J ends lost 3 bases and 5 bases respectively, with 10 bases between them. CDR3 length: 14 amino acids.

The V call is TRBV10-3, the J call TRBJ1-4, with 8 bases matching TRBD1. Trimming cost V 4 bases and J 4 bases; bases outside gene matches: 17. Germline V CDR1 and CDR2: ENHRY, SYGVKD. The CDR3 extends over 19 amino acids. CDR3 sequence: CAISGEGTGSGGLNEKLFF. Written as DNA, the CDR3 is TGTGCCATCAGTGGAGAAGGGACAGGAAGTGGTGGCCTTAATGAAAAACTGTTTTTT.

The rearrangement links TRBV19 to TRBJ2-7; the D gene is possibly TRBD1 (5 bases). Between the trimmed V and J ends, which lost 6 bases and 3 bases, there was a span of 9 bases. The germline CDR1 and CDR2 sequences are LNHDA and SQIVND (reference sequence). This CDR3 contains 12 residues. CDR3 DNA sequence: TGTGCCAGTAGAGACAGCCTCTACGAGCAGTACTTC. As protein: CASRDSLYEQYF.

This clone was found a few times. The V gene is TRBV29-1, the J gene TRBJ1-3; no clear D. Trimming pared 6 bases from V and 0 bases from J, leaving 15 bases between. The CDR3 consists of 15 residues. The V gene's germline CDR1 is SQVTM and CDR2 ANQGSEA. Written as DNA, the CDR3 is TGCAGCGTCCACCCCCGGGAGCCCTCTGGAAACACCATATATTTT. Translating it yields CSVHPREPSGNTIYF.

Only a few counts were recorded for this clone. The gene calls are TRBV5-1 and TRBJ2-6; 11 bases match TRBD2. The CDR3 contains 19 residues. Germline CDR1 and CDR2: SGHRS and YFSETQ. J was trimmed by 0 bases and V by 8 bases; bases with no gene match: 13. The CDR3 sequence: CASGTFGTSGFSGANVLTF. CDR3 in DNA: TGCGCCAGTGGTACCTTCGGGACTAGCGGCTTCTCTGGGGCCAACGTCCTGACTTTC.

As for this clone: Other DNA sequences from this sample encode an identical CDR3 as well. V and J are TRBV4-1 and TRBJ1-2; possible D gene TRBD1, 6 bases. Trimming shortened V by 4 bases and J by 2 bases, and 8 bases separated the two germline ends. The CDR3 runs to 13 residues. Germline loops: CDR1 MGHRA, CDR2 YSYEKL. DNA for the CDR3: TGCGCCAGCAGCCTAGGACAGAACTATGGCTACACCTTC. Its translation is CASSLGQNYGYTF.

The chain combines TRBV29-1 with TRBJ2-1; a weak D match, TRBD2 (6 bases). CDR3 length: 14 amino acids. V was shortened by 0 bases and J by 8 bases, with 14 bases between the two germline ends. Per germline, CDR1 SQVTM and CDR2 ANQGSEA. In DNA, the CDR3 is TGCAGCGTTGAAGAGACTAGTGGGACCTATGAGCAGTTCTTC. Protein sequence: CSVEETSGTYEQFF.

The V gene is TRBV25-1, the J gene TRBJ1-2; TRBD1 agrees at 8 bases. This CDR3 region has 15 residues. In germline, CDR1 is MGHDK, CDR2 SYGVNS. The V and J ends lost 3 bases and 4 bases, in that order; junction bases with no gene match: 7. The CDR3 loop is CASSEVGQGGYGYTF. CDR3 bases: TGTGCCAGCAGTGAGGTAGGACAGGGTGGCTATGGCTACACCTTC.

The rearrangement uses TRBV7-9 and TRBJ1-1; possibly TRBD1 for D (6 bases). Germline assignment: CDR1 SEHNR and CDR2 FQNEAQ (reference sequence). Between the trimmed V and J ends, which lost 0 bases and 9 bases, there was a span of 14 bases. This CDR3 has 14 amino acids. The CDR3 here is CASSLAGHLTQAFF. Written as DNA, the CDR3 is TGTGCCAGCAGCTTAGCGGGACACCTAACCCAAGCTTTCTTT.

The rearrangement joins TRBV27 to TRBJ2-7; 7 nucleotides match TRBD1. The V gene end was trimmed by 5 bases and the J gene end by 2 bases; junction bases not matched to a gene: 3. This CDR3 is built from 13 residues. The germline V gene encodes CDR1 MNHEY and CDR2 SMNVEV (reference sequence). CDR3 protein: CASSNTGAYEQYF. The CDR3 region has the DNA TGTGCCAGCAGTAATACAGGGGCCTACGAGCAGTACTTC.

The table lists this clone with many counts. The rearrangement links TRBV6-5 to TRBJ2-1; TRBD2 matches at 10 bases. The V and J ends lost 2 bases and 12 bases, in that order; junction bases with no gene match: 7. Germline assignment: CDR1 MNHEY and CDR2 SVGAGI. The CDR3 totals 14 residues. CDR3 in DNA: TGTGCCAGCAGTTACGCTAGCGGGGGAGTAGGGCAGTTCTTC. This gives the protein CASSYASGGVGQFF.

CDR3 sequence (DNA): TGTGCCAGCAGCGACACAGGGGGGGATGAAAAACTGTTTTTT. Amino acids: CASSDTGGDEKLFF. V is TRBV5-6 and J is TRBJ1-4, with 8 bases lining up with TRBD1. The CDR3 covers 14 residues. V was pared by 4 bases and J by 6 bases, with 5 bases of the junction left unmatched. Germline V CDR1 and CDR2: SGHDT, YYEEEE. The whole variable domain, filled in from reference TRBV5-6 and TRBJ1-4, reads DAGVTQSPTHLIKTRGQQVTLRCSPKSGHDTVSWYQQALGQGPQFIFQYYEEEERQRGNFPDRFSGHQFPNYSSELNVNALLLGDSALYLCASSDTGGDEKLFFGSGTQLSVL.

This clone was counted only a few times. This sequence joins TRBV9 and TRBJ1-1; 10 nucleotides line up with TRBD1. The CDR3 is 15 residues long. V was clipped by 4 bases and J by 7 bases; unmatched bases: 10. Germline CDR1 reads SGDLS; CDR2 reads YYNGEE. Written as DNA, the CDR3 is TGTGCCAGCAGCTTACGACAGGGGGCGAAGGGTGAAGCTTTCTTT. Protein product: CASSLRQGAKGEAFF.

The chain joins TRBV5-8 to TRBJ2-5; 7 nucleotides match TRBD1. CDR3 length: 14 residues. The ends lost 4 bases at V and 1 base at J; junction bases unmatched: 4. Germline CDR1 and CDR2: SGHTS and YDEGEE. This chain's CDR3 is CASSPGTAQETQYF. The CDR3 DNA reads TGTGCCAGCAGCCCCGGGACAGCCCAAGAGACCCAGTACTTC.

J is TRBJ1-1 and V is TRBV9; tentatively, D is TRBD1 (5 bases). The CDR3 loop spans 17 amino acids. Germline loops: CDR1 SGDLS, CDR2 YYNGEE. Trimming removed 1 base at V and 3 bases at J, with 19 bases between. The CDR3 spells CASSVSVTELRDTEAFF. The CDR3 DNA is TGTGCCAGCAGCGTATCGGTGACAGAACTTAGGGACACTGAAGCTTTCTTT. Variable domain in full (rest from reference TRBV9 and TRBJ1-1): DSGVTQTPKHLITATGQRVTLRCSPRSGDLSVYWYQQSLDQGLQFLIQYYNGEERAKGNILERFSAQQFPDLHSELNLSSLELGDSALYFCASSVSVTELRDTEAFFGQGTRLTVV.

The rearrangement uses TRBV6-4 and TRBJ2-3, with TRBD2 identical over 10 bases. Germline V gene data show CDR1 as MRHNA and CDR2 as SNTAGT. J was trimmed by 3 bases and V by 5 bases; bases with no gene match: 5. This CDR3 comprises 15 residues. The CDR3 nucleotides read TGTGCCAGCAGTCCTAGCGGGAGTTCAACAGATACGCAGTATTTT. Translating it yields CASSPSGSSTDTQYF.

The DNA for the CDR3 is TGCGCCAGTGTCGGGACAGAGGGCACCGGGGAGCTGTTTTTT. This gives the protein CASVGTEGTGELFF. The gene calls are TRBV5-1 and TRBJ2-2; TRBD1 matches 7 bases. The V and J ends lost 8 bases and 4 bases, in that order; junction bases with no gene match: 8. This CDR3 is built from 14 residues. Germline V gives CDR1 SGHRS, CDR2 YFSETQ.

The chain joins TRBV6-5 to TRBJ1-2; D is undetermined. V shed 6 bases and J shed 2 bases, with 7 bases lying between them. The CDR3 has 12 amino acids. The germline V gene has CDR1 MNHEY and CDR2 SVGAGI. The CDR3 region has the DNA TGTGCCAGCAGACCGGAGAACTATGGCTACACCTTC. It specifies CASRPENYGYTF.

V usage is TRBV3-1 (or the pseudogene TRBV3-2) and J usage is TRBJ2-1; 8 positions match TRBD1. Germline assignment: CDR1 LGHDT and CDR2 YNNKEL (reference sequence). J lost 7 bases, V lost 2 bases, and 13 bases had no gene match. The CDR3 runs to 17 residues. This CDR3 is CASSQSGQGQRLNEQFF. CDR3 DNA: TGTGCCAGCAGCCAATCCGGACAGGGTCAGAGGTTAAATGAGCAGTTCTTC.

The chain recombines TRBV28 with TRBJ2-1, with 8 positions matching TRBD2. Looked up from germline, CDR1 is MDHEN and CDR2 is SYDVKM. The V segment lost 5 bases and the J segment 4 bases; nucleotides outside the gene matches: 10. CDR3 length: 16 residues. This chain's CDR3 is CASSILRGGGYNEQFF. The CDR3 region has the DNA TGTGCCAGCAGTATACTACGGGGGGGCGGGTACAATGAGCAGTTCTTC.

V usage is TRBV5-5 and J usage is TRBJ1-1; D remains ambiguous. With 2 bases removed from V and 8 bases from J, the gap between germline ends came to 10 bases. The V gene's germline CDR1 is SGHKS and CDR2 YYEKEE (reference sequence). The length of the CDR3 is 12 residues. The CDR3 coding sequence is TGTGCCAGCAGCTTCCCCGGTACCGAAGCTTTCTTT. Residues: CASSFPGTEAFF.

The V call is TRBV5-1, the J call TRBJ1-5; 7 bases map to TRBD1. Germline V gives CDR1 SGHRS, CDR2 YFSETQ. V gave up 7 bases and J gave up 3 bases; unmatched junction bases: 4. This CDR3 has 13 amino acids. DNA for the CDR3: TGCGCCAGCGGGGACAGCCCCAATCAGCCCCAGCATTTT. It specifies CASGDSPNQPQHF.

The chain combines TRBV10-1 with TRBJ1-6; D is unresolved. The CDR3 totals 13 residues. Germline CDR1 is WNHNN and CDR2 is SYGVQD (reference sequence). Trimming left V 7 bases short and J 8 bases short, with 12 bases between. The DNA of the CDR3 is TGCGCCAGCAAAGATAGAAGCGATTCACCCCTCCACTTT. It is translated as CASKDRSDSPLHF.

The CDR3 DNA follows: TGCGCCAGCAGCCAAGATATTCAGGGCGCGAACACCGGGGAGCTGTTTTTT. The encoded protein is CASSQDIQGANTGELFF. The V call is TRBV4-1, the J call TRBJ2-2, with D perhaps matching TRBD1 (5 bases). The CDR3 sequence is 17 residues long. Germline V gene data show CDR1 as MGHRA and CDR2 as YSYEKL. Deletions cut 0 bases from V and 0 bases from J, with 11 bases between.

This clone was recorded once. The genes are TRBV2 and TRBJ1-1; 11 nucleotides line up with TRBD1. V shed 6 bases and J 4 bases; nucleotides not matched to a gene: 7. The CDR3 consists of 15 residues. CDR1 and CDR2 from the germline V gene are SNHLY and FYNNEI. The CDR3 reads CASRVGGTGGTEAFF. The CDR3 region has the DNA TGTGCCAGCAGGGTTGGGGGGACAGGGGGCACTGAAGCTTTCTTT.

Written as DNA, the CDR3 is TGTGCCAGCTCACCACCGACGAGGTTGGGCAATGAGCAGTTCTTC. Translating gives CASSPPTRLGNEQFF. This chain links TRBV18 with TRBJ2-1; D remains unclear. Trimming took off 0 bases at V and 6 bases at J, with 12 bases between the two ends. Per germline, CDR1 KGHSH and CDR2 LQKENI. The CDR3 sequence is 15 residues long.

In this sample, this clone turned up once. The V gene is TRBV21-1, the J gene TRBJ2-7; the table's TRBD1 call for D was not verified on the DNA. TRBV21-1 is labeled a pseudogene. The CDR3 has 14 residues. The CDR3 sequence is CARGHQVESHEQYF. The CDR3 nucleotides read TGTGCCAGAGGCCACCAGGTGGAATCCCACGAGCAGTACTTC.

The J gene is TRBJ2-7, the V gene TRBV7-2, with a possible D match to TRBD1 (6 bases). Trimming removed 5 bases from V and 2 bases from J, with 16 bases in between. Germline V gives CDR1 SGHTA, CDR2 FQGNSA. CDR3 length: 15 residues. The CDR3 nucleotides read TGTGCCAGCAGCCCCCTCCGACAGGTAACCTACGAGCAGTACTTC. It translates to CASSPLRQVTYEQYF. The complete variable domain, with remaining parts taken from reference TRBV7-2 and TRBJ2-7, reads GAGVSQSPSNKVTEKGKDVELRCDPISGHTALYWYRQSLGQGLEFLIYFQGNSAPDKSGLPSDRFSAERTGGSVSTLTIQRTQQEDSAVYLCASSPLRQVTYEQYFGPGTRLTVT.